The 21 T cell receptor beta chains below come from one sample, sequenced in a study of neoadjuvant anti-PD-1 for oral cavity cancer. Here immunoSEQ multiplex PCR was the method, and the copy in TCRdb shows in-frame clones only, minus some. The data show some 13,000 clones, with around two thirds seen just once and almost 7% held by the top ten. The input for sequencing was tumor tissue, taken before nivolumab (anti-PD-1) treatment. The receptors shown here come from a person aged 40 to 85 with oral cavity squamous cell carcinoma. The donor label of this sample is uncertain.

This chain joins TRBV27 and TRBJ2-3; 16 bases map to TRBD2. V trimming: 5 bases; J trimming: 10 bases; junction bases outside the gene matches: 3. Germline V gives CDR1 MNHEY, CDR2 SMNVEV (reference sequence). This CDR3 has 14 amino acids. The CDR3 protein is CASSQGLAGGAQYF. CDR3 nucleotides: TGTGCCAGCAGTCAGGGACTAGCGGGGGGGGCGCAGTATTTT.

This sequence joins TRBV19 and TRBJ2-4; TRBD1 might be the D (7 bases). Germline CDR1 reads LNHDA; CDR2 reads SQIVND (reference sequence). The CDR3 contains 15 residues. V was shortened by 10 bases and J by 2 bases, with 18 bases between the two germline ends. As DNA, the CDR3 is TGTGCCACTAAGGACAGGAGGGAGACCAAAAACATTCAGTACTTC. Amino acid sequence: CATKDRRETKNIQYF.

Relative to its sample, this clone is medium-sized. The CDR3 DNA is TGTGCCAGCAGCTTGGATGGTAGGGAGAGCTCTGGAAACACCATATATTTT. Translating gives CASSLDGRESSGNTIYF. This rearrangement joins TRBV5-5 to TRBJ1-3; D ambiguous. Trimming stripped 0 bases from V and 0 bases from J, with 13 bases between. The CDR3 is 17 residues long. Germline assignment: CDR1 SGHKS and CDR2 YYEKEE (reference sequence). The full variable domain, rest sourced from reference TRBV5-5 and TRBJ1-3, is DAGVTQSPTHLIKTRGQQVTLRCSPISGHKSVSWYQQVLGQGPQFIFQYYEKEERGRGNFPDRFSARQFPNYSSELNVNALLLGDSALYLCASSLDGRESSGNTIYFGEGSWLTVV.

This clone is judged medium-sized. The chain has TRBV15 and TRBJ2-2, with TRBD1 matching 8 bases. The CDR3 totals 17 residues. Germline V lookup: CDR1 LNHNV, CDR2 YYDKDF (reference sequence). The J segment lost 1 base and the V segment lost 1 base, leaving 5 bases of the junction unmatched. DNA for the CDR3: TGTGCCACCAGCAGAGGTACCGGGACAGGGAACACCGGGGAGCTGTTTTTT. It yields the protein CATSRGTGTGNTGELFF.

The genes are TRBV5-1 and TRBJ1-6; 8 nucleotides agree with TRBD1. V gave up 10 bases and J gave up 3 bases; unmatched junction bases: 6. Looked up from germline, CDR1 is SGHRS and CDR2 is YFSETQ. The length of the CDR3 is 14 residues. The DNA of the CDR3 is TGCGCCTCAGGGGGCGAGGGCTATAATTCACCCCTCCACTTT. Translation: CASGGEGYNSPLHF.

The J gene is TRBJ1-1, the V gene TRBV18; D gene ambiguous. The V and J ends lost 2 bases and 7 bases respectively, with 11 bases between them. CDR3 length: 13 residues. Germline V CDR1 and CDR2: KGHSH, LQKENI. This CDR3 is CASSPVADGEAFF. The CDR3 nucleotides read TGTGCCAGCTCACCAGTGGCTGACGGTGAAGCTTTCTTT.

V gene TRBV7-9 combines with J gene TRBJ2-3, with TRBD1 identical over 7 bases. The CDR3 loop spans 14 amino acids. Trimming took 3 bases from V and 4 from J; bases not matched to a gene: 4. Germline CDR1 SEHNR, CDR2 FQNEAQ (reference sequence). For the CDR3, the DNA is TGTGCCAGCAGCTTGACAGACAGGGCAGATACGCAGTATTTT. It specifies CASSLTDRADTQYF.

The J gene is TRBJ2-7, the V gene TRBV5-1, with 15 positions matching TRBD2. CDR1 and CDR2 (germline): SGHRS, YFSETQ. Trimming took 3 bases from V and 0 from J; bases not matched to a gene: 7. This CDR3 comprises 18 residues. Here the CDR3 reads CASSSFGTSGRSSYEQYF. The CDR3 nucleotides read TGCGCCAGCAGCTCCTTCGGGACTAGCGGGAGGAGCTCCTACGAGCAGTACTTC.

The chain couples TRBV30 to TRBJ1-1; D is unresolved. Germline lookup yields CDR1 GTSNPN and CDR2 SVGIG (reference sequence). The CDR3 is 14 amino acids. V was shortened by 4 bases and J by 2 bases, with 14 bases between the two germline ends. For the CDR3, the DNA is TGTGCCTGGAAAGTTATGGCAGTAAACACTGAAGCTTTCTTT. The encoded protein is CAWKVMAVNTEAFF.

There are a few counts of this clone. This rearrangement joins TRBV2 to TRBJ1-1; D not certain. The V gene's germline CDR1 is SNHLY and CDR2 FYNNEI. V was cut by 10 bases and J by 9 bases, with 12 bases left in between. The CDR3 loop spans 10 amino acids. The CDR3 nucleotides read TGTGCCATCTTCCTCTCAAAAGCTTTCTTT. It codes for CAIFLSKAFF.

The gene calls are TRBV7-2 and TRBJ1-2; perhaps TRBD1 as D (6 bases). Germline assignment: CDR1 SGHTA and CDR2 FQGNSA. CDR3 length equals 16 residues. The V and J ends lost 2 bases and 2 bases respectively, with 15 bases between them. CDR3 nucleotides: TGTGCCAGCAGCTTAAACGGGGGCGAACCGAACTATGGCTACACCTTC. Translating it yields CASSLNGGEPNYGYTF.

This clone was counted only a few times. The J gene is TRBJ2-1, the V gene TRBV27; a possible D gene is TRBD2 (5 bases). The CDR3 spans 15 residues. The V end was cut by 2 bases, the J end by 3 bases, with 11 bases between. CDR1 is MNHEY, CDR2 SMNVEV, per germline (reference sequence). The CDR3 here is CASSLEGPLYNEQFF. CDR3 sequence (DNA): TGTGCCAGCAGTTTAGAGGGTCCGCTCTACAATGAGCAGTTCTTC.

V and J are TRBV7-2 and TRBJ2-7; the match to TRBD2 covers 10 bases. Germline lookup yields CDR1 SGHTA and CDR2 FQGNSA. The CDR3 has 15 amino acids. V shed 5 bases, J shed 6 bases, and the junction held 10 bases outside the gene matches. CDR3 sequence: CASSPQTSGVGEQYF. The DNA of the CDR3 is TGTGCCAGCAGCCCCCAAACTAGCGGGGTCGGCGAGCAGTACTTC.

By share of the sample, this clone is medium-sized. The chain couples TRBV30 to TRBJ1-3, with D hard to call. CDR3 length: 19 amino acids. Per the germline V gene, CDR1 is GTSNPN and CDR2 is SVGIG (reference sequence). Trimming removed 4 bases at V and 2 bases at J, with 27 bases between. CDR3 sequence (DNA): TGTGCCTGGACCCCCGTTGTTGTCTGGGCGGGAGCTGCTGGAAACACCATATATTTT. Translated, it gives CAWTPVVVWAGAAGNTIYF.

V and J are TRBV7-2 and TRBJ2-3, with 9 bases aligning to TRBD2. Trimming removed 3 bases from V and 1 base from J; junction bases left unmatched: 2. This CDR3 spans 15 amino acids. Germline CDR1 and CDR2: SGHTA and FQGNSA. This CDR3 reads CASSFGGGGTDTQYF. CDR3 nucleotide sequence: TGTGCCAGCAGCTTCGGCGGGGGGGGCACAGATACGCAGTATTTT.

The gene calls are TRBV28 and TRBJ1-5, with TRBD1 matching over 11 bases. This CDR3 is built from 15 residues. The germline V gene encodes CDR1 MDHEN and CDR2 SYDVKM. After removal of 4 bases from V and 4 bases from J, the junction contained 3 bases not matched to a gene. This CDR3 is CASSSGQGGNQPQHF. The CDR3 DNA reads TGTGCCAGCAGTTCGGGACAGGGGGGAAATCAGCCCCAGCATTTT.

The CDR3 DNA sequence: TGTGCCAGCAGCCGACTACAGACAGGGCCTAATGAAAAACTGTTTTTT. Translating gives CASSRLQTGPNEKLFF. The chain links TRBV14 to TRBJ1-4, with 7 nucleotides matching TRBD1. The germline CDR1 and CDR2 sequences are SGHDN and FVKESK. V lost 4 bases, J lost 3 bases, and 8 bases stayed unmatched. The CDR3 sequence is 16 residues long.

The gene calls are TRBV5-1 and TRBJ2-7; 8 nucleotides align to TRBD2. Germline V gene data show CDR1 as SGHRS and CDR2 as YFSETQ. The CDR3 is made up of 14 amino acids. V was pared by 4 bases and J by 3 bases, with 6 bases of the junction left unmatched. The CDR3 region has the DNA TGCGCCAGCAGCCTAACTAGCGGCTACTACGAGCAGTACTTC. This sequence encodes CASSLTSGYYEQYF.

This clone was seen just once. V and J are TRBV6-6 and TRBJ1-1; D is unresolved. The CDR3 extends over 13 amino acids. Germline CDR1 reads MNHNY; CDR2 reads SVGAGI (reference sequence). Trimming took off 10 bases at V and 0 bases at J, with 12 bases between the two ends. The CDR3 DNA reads TGTGCCACCTGGAGGGTTCTGAACACTGAAGCTTTCTTT. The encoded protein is CATWRVLNTEAFF.

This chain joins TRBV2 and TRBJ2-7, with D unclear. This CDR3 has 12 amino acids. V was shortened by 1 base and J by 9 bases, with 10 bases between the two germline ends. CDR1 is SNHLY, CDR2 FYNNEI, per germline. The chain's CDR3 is CASSEDRVRQYF. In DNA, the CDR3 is TGTGCCAGCAGTGAAGACAGAGTCCGGCAGTACTTC.

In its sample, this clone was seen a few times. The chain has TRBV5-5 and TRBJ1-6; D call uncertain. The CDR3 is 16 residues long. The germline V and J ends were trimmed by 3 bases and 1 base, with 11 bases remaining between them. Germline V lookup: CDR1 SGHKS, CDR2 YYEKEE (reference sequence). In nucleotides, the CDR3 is TGTGCCAGCAGCTCGGACCAACGGTCCTATAATTCACCCCTCCACTTT. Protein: CASSSDQRSYNSPLHF. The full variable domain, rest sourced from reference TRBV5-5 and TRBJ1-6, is DAGVTQSPTHLIKTRGQQVTLRCSPISGHKSVSWYQQVLGQGPQFIFQYYEKEERGRGNFPDRFSARQFPNYSSELNVNALLLGDSALYLCASSSDQRSYNSPLHFGNGTRLTVT.